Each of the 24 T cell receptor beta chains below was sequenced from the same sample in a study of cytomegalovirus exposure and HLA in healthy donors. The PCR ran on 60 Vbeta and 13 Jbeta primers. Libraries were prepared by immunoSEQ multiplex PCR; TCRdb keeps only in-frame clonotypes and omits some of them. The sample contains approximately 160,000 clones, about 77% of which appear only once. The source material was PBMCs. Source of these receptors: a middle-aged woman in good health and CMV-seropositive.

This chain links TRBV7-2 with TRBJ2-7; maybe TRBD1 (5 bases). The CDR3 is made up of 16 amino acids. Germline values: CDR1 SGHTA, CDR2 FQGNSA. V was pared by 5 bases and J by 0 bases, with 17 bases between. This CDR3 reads CASSSRGDESSYEQYF. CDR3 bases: TGTGCCAGCAGCAGTAGGGGTGACGAGAGCTCCTACGAGCAGTACTTC. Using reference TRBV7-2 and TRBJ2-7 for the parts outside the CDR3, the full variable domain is GAGVSQSPSNKVTEKGKDVELRCDPISGHTALYWYRQSLGQGLEFLIYFQGNSAPDKSGLPSDRFSAERTGGSVSTLTIQRTQQEDSAVYLCASSSRGDESSYEQYFGPGTRLTVT.

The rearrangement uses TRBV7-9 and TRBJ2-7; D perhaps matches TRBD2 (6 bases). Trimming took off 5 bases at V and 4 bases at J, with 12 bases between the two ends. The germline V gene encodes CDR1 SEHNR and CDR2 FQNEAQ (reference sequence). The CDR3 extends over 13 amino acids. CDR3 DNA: TGTGCCAGCAGCCTCGACGGGGGTTACGAGCAGTACTTC. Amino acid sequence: CASSLDGGYEQYF.

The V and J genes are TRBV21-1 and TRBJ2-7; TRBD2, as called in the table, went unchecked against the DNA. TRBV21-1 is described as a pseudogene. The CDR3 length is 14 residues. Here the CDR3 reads CASSKGGGDHEQYF. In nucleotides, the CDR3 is TGTGCCAGCAGCAAAGGGGGGGGAGATCACGAGCAGTACTTC.

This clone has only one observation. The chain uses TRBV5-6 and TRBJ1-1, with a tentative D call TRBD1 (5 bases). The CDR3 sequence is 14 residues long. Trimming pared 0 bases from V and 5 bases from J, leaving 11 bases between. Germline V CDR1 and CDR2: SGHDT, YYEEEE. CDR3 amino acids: CASSLVGAGTEAFF. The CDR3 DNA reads TGTGCCAGCAGCTTGGTTGGGGCAGGTACTGAAGCTTTCTTT.

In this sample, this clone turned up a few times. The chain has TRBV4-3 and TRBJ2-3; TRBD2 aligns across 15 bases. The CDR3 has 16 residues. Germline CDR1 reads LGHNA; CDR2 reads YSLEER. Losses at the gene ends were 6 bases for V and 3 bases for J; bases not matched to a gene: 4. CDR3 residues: CASSRGTSGGTDTQYF. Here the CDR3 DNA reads TGCGCCAGCAGTCGCGGGACTAGCGGGGGGACAGATACGCAGTATTTT.

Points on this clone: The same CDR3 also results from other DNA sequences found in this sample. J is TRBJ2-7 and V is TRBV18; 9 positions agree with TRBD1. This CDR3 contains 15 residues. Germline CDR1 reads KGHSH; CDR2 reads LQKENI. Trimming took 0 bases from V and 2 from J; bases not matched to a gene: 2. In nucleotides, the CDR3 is TGTGCCAGCTCACCACCGGGACAGGGACCCTACGAGCAGTACTTC. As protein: CASSPPGQGPYEQYF.

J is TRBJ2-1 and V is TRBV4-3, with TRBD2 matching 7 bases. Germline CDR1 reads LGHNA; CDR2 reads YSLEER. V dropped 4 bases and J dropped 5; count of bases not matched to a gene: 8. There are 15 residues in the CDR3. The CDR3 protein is CASSRSSGSNNEQFF. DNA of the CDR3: TGCGCCAGCAGCCGGTCTAGCGGATCAAACAATGAGCAGTTCTTC.

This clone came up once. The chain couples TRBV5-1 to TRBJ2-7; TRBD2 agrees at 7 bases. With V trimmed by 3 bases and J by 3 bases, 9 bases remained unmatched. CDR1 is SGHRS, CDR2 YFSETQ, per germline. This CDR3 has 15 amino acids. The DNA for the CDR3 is TGCGCCAGCAGCTCTCCTCCAGGCGGGAGCTACGAGCAGTACTTC. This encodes CASSSPPGGSYEQYF.

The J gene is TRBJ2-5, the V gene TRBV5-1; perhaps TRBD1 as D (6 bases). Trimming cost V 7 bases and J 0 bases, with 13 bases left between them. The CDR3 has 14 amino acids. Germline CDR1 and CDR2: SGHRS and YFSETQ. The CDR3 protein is CASGVQGDQETQYF. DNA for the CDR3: TGCGCCAGCGGGGTACAGGGCGACCAAGAGACCCAGTACTTC.

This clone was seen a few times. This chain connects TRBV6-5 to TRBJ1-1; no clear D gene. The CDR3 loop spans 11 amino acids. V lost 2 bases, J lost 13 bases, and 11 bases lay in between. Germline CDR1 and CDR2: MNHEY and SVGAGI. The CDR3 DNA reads TGTGCCAGCAGTTACGGACTCCTAAGTTTCTTT. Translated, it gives CASSYGLLSFF.

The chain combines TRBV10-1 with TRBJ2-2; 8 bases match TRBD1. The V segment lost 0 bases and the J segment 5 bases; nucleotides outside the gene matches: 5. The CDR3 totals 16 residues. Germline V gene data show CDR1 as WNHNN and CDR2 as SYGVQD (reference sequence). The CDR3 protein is CASSESQGAGTGELFF. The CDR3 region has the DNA TGCGCCAGCAGTGAGTCCCAGGGGGCCGGGACCGGGGAGCTGTTTTTT.

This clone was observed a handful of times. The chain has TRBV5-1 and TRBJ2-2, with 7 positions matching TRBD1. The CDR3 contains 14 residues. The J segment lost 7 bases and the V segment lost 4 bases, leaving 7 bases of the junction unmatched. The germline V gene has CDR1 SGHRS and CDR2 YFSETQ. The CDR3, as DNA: TGCGCCAGCAGCCCGGGGACAGAAGACGGGGAGCTGTTTTTT. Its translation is CASSPGTEDGELFF.

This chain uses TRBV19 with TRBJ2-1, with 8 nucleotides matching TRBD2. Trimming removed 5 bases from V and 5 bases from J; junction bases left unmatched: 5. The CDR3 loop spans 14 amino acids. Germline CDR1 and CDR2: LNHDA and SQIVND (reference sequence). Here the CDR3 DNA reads TGTGCCAGTAGTGGTAGCGGGGCAGACAATGAGCAGTTCTTC. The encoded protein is CASSGSGADNEQFF.

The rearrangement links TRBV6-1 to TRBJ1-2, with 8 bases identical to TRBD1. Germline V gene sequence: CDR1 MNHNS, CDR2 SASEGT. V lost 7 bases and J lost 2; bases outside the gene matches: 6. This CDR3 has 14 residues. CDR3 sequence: CASNTRTGNYGYTF. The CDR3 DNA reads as TGTGCCAGCAACACAAGGACAGGGAACTATGGCTACACCTTC.

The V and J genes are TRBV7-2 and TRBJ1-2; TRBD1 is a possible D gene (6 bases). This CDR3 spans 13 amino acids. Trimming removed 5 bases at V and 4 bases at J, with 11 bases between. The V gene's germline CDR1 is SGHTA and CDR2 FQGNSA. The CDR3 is CASSPGTPYGYTF. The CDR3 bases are TGTGCCAGCAGCCCTGGGACACCCTATGGCTACACCTTC.

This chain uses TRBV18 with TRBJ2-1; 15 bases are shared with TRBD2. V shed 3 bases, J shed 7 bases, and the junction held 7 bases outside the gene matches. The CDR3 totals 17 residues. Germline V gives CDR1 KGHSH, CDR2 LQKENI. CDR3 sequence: CASSPPGLAGGRNEQFF. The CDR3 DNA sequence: TGTGCCAGCTCACCTCCGGGACTAGCGGGGGGCCGAAATGAGCAGTTCTTC.

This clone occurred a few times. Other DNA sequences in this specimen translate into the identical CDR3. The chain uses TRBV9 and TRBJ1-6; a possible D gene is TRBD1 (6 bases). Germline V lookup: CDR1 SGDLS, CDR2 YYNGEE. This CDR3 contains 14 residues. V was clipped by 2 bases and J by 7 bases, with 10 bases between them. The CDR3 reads CASSVGQLNSPLHF. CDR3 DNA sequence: TGTGCCAGCAGCGTCGGACAGCTGAATTCACCCCTCCACTTT.

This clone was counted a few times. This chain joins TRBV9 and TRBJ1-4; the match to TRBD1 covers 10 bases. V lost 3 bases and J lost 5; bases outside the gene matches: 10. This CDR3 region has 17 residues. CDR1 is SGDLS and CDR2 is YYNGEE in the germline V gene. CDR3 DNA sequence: TGTGCCAGCAGCGCCCGGGACAGGGGAGGTGGAAATGAAAAACTGTTTTTT. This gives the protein CASSARDRGGGNEKLFF.

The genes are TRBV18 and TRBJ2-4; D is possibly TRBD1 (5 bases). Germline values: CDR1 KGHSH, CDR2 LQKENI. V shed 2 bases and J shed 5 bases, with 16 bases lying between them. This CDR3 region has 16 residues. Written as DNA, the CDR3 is TGTGCCAGCTCACCAGGGGCGGAGACTGCCCAAAACATTCAGTACTTC. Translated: CASSPGAETAQNIQYF.

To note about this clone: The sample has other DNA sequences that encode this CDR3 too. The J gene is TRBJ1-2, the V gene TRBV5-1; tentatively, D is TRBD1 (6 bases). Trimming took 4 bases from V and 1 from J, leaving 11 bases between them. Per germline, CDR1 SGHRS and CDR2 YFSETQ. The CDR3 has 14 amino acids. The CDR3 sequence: CASSGGQLNYGYTF. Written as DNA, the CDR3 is TGCGCCAGCAGCGGGGGACAACTTAACTATGGCTACACCTTC.

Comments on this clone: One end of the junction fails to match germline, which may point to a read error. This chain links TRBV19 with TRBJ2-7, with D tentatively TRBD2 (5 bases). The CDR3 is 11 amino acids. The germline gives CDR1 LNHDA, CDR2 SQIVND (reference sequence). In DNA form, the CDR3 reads TGTGCCACAGAAGCGGCGTACGCGCAGTACTTC. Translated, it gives CATEAAYAQYF.

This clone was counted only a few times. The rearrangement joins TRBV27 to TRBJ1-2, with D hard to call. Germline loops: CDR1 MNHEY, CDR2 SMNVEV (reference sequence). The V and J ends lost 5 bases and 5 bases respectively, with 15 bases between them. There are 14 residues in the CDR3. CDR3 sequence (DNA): TGTGCCAGCAGTCCCGAGGCCGCTAGGTATGGCTACACCTTC. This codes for CASSPEAARYGYTF.

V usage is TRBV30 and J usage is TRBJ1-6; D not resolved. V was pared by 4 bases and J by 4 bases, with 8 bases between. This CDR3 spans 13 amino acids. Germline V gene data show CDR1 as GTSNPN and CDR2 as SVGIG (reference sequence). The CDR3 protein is CAWNSVYNSPLHF. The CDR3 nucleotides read TGTGCCTGGAATTCAGTGTATAATTCACCCCTCCACTTT.

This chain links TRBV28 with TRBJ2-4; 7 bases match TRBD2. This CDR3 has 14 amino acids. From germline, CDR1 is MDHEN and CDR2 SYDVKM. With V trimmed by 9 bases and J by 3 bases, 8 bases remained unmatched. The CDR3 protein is CASTPGTNKNIQYF. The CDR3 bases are TGTGCCAGTACCCCCGGGACTAACAAAAACATTCAGTACTTC. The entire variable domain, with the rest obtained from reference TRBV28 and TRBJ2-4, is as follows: DVKVTQSSRYLVKRTGEKVFLECVQDMDHENMFWYRQDPGLGLRLIYFSYDVKMKEKGDIPEGYSVSREKKERFSLILESASTNQTSMYLCASTPGTNKNIQYFGAGTRLSVL.